This T cell receptor beta chain is drawn from a study of vaccination and CD4 T cells after COVID-19 (dated by TCRdb to the early 2020s). A note on the overall study: Convalescent patients had a positive SARS-CoV-2 result on nasal swab PCR, and of these patients, nine had mild disease and one had severe disease. Post-COVID blood samples were collected from convalescent patients a median of about 92 days after diagnosis, with a range of roughly 30 to 161 days. In 10 COVID-19 convalescent patients and several infection-naive healthy vaccine recipients, the spike-specific CD4+ TCR repertoire before mRNA vaccination was compared with the repertoire after mRNA vaccination. Control cultures received a CEFX viral epitope pool as the positive control, an HIV-1 Nef peptide pool as the negative control, or no peptide. The time from the second vaccine dose to post-vaccine blood sampling had a median of roughly 79 days and ranged from about 14 to 250 days. The cultures were stimulated with overlapping spike peptide pools from SARS-CoV-2 and from the common cold coronaviruses HCoV-NL63, HCoV-OC43 and HCoV-229E. The convalescent cohort comprised six males and four females, including two Hispanic individuals, seven Caucasians, two Asians and one multiracial person. Each participant got two doses of either the Pfizer-BioNTech BNT162b2 vaccine (n=8) or the Moderna mRNA-1273 vaccine (n=2).

Library preparation employed PCR. TCR sequencing of DNA from cultured CD4+ T cells used the Oncomine TCR Beta short-read assay at the Johns Hopkins FTIC core. Genomic DNA was extracted from the cultured CD4+ T cells with the QIAamp micro DNA kit. Oncomine TCR Beta libraries from cultured CD4+ T cells were pooled using unique dual indexes and sequenced on an Illumina iSeq 100. On the authors' methods: Non-productive sequences were removed, and CDR3s that did not start with C, did not end with F or W, or were shorter than 7 amino acids were discarded. Antigen-specific clonotypes were identified using the MANAFEST web application through comparison of peptide-stimulated wells with reference and other culture wells. For a clone to be called positive, the clone needed an FDR below 0.05, an odds ratio above 5, and a productive frequency above 0.1% in at least two of three replicate wells. Clonotypes that were significantly expanded in both SARS-CoV-2 spike wells and at least one common cold coronavirus spike condition were defined as cross-reactive. Using R version 3.6.1, CDR3 homology was evaluated through Levenshtein distances (stringdist) along with unrooted phylogenetic trees (ape). TCRdb reprocessed the public reads (quality trimming at Q25 with fastp, clone calling with MiXCR) and kept in-frame beta chains. Every CDR3 protein is listed once, alongside the most common genes and DNA of its rows. These V and J calls originate from TCRdb's pipeline instead of the authors' own analysis. This sample holds around 9,100 distinct CDR3 sequences; 60% to 70% were observed only once. The ten largest clones represent about 40% of the sample.

The germline V gene sets CDR1 to MNHNS and CDR2 to SASEGT. V lost 2 bases and J lost 8 bases, and the count of bases not matched to a germline gene is 8. The cysteine opens and the phenylalanine closes a CDR3 of 15 amino acids. Just CDR3 DNA is preserved here, 45 bases in frame from base 1. Details on this clonotype: Its antigen remains undetermined. The record has no base qualities; no much larger clone is one base away.

The sample's treatment or condition label, decoded: approximately 9-day PBMC culture with coronavirus spike peptide pools or control peptides (ViraFEST assay). The ViraFEST assay, used in the study, expanded antigen-specific T cells with peptide pools and then identified the expanded clonotypes through TCR sequencing. The positive SARS-CoV-2 PCR tests of the convalescent patients were dated from March to December 2020, before the Alpha, Beta and Delta variants emerged in the United States. PBMCs were cultured at fewer than 2.5 million per well in IMDM supplemented with about 5% human AB serum and 9 to 10 IU/ml IL-2, with around 10 ug/ml peptide pools added. Half of the culture medium was replaced with fresh IL-2-containing medium on days 3 and 7. CD4+ T cells were isolated after roughly 9 days of culture through negative selection using the EasySep CD4+ T cell isolation kit. PBMCs were separated from whole blood using Ficoll-Paque Plus gradient centrifugation and then either used fresh or cryopreserved at -140C. Culture conditions were generally each tested in triplicate wells.

The full study reports these points: Although the median number of SARS-CoV-2-reactive clonotypes went up from around 20 after infection to 35 to 40 after vaccination, the increase was not significant. Only a relatively small number of convalescent patients were included in the study, and early timepoints following natural infection were not analyzed. Among convalescent patients, a median around 86% of the SARS-CoV-2-reactive clones seen after vaccination appeared only after vaccination, which suggests priming specific to the vaccine. Of the vaccine-specific clones found in convalescent patients, nearly all (304 of 307) were mono-reactive for SARS-CoV-2 spike instead of being cross-reactive with common cold coronaviruses.

This TCR derives from a human donor who had recovered from COVID-19. Sequenced input: CD4+ T cells from blood, cultured in vitro. The rearranged segments are TRBV6-1 and TRBJ2-1, with 8 junctional bases fitting TRBD2. In nucleotides, the sequence is TGTGCCAGCAGTGAAAGGGAGCGGGAGACCGATGAGCAGTTCTTC. It translates to CASSERERETDEQFF.